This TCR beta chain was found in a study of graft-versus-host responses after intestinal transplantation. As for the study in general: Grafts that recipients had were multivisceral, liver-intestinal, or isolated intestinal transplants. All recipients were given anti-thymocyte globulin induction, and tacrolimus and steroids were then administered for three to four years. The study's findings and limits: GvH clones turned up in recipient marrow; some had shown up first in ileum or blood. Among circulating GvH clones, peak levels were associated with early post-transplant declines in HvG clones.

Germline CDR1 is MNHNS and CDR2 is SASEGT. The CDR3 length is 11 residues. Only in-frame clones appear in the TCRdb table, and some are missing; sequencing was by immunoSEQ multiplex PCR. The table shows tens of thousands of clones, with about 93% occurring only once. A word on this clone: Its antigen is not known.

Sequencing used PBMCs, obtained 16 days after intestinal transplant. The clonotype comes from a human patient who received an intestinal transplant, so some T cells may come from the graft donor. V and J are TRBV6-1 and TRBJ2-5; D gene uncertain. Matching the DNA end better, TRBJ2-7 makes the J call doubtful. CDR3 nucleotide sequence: TGTGCCAGCAGTGACACCTACGAGCAGTACTTC. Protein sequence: CASSDTYEQYF.